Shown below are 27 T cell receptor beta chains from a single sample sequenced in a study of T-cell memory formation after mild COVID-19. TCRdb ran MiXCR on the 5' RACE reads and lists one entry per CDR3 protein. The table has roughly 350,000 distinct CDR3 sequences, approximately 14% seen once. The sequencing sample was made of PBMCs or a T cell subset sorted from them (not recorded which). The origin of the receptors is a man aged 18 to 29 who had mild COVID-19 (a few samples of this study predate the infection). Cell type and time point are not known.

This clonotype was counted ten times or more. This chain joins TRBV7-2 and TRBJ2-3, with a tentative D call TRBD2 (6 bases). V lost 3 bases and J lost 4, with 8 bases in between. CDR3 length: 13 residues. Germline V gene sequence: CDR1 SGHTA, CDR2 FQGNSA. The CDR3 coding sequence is TGTGCCAGCAGCTTCGGGGGACCAGATACGCAGTATTTT. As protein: CASSFGGPDTQYF.

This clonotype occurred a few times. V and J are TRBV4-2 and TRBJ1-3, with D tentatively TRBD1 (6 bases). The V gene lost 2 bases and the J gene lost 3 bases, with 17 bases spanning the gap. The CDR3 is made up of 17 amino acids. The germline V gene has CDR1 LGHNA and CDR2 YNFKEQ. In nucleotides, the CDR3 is TGTGCCAGCAGCCAAATCGGGACACCACGGGTTGGAAACACCATATATTTT. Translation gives CASSQIGTPRVGNTIYF.

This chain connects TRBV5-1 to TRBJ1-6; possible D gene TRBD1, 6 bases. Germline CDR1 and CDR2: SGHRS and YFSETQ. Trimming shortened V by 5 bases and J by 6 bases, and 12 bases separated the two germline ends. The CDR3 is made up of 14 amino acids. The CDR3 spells CASREQGSNSPLHF. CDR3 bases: TGCGCCAGCAGAGAGCAGGGGAGTAATTCACCCCTCCACTTT.

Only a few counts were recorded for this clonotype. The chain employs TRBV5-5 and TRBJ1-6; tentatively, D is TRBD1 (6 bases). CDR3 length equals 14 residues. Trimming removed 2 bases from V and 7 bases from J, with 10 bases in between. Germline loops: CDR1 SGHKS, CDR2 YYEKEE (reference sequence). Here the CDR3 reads CASSLGGLNSPLHF. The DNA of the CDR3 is TGTGCCAGCAGCTTAGGGGGACTGAATTCACCCCTCCACTTT.

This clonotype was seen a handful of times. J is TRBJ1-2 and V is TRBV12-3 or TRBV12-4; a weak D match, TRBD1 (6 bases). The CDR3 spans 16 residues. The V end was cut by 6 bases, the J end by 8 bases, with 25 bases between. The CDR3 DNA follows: TGTGCCAGCAGCCCTGTCAACTGGGGGCGATGGCCCGGCTACACCTTC. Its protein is CASSPVNWGRWPGYTF.

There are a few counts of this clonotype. The CDR3 coding sequence is TGTGCCAGCAGTGTCTCGGGGGTCACCGGGGAGCTGTTTTTT. This codes for CASSVSGVTGELFF. V gene TRBV2 combines with J gene TRBJ2-2; weak D call: TRBD2 (6 bases). With 4 bases removed from V and 4 bases from J, the gap between germline ends came to 10 bases. The CDR3 extends over 14 amino acids. From germline, CDR1 is SNHLY and CDR2 FYNNEI.

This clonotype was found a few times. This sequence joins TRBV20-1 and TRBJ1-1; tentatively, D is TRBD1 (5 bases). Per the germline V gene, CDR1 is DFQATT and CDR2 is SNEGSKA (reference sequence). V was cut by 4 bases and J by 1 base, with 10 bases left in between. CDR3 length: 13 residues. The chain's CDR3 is CSAIRGTNTEAFF. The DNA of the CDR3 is TGCAGTGCTATTAGGGGCACGAACACTGAAGCTTTCTTT.

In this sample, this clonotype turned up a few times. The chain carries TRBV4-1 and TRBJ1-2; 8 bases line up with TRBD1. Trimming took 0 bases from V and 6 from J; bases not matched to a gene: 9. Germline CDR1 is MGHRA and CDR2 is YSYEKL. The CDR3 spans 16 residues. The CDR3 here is CASSQEVWTGYDGYTF. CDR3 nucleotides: TGCGCCAGCAGCCAAGAGGTCTGGACAGGGTATGATGGCTACACCTTC.

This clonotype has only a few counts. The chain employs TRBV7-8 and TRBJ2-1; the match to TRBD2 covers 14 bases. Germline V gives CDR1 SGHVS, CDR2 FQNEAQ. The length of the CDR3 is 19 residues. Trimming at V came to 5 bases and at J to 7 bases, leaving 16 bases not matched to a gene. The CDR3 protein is CASSLPTSGGANPMNEQFF. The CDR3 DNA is TGTGCCAGCAGCCTGCCGACTAGCGGGGGGGCTAATCCCATGAATGAGCAGTTCTTC.

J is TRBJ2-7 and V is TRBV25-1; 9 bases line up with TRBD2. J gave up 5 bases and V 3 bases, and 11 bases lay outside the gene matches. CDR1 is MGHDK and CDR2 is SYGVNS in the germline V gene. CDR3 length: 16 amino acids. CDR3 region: CASSDPRAGGTHEQYF. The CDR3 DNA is TGTGCCAGCAGTGACCCCCGAGCGGGAGGCACGCACGAGCAGTACTTC.

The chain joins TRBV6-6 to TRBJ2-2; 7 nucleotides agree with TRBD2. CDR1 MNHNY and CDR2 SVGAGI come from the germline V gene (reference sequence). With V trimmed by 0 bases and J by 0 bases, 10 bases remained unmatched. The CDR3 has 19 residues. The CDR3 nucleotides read TGTGCCAGCAGTTACTCCCTTGGGGGGGGGGTTGCGAACACCGGGGAGCTGTTTTTT. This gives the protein CASSYSLGGGVANTGELFF.

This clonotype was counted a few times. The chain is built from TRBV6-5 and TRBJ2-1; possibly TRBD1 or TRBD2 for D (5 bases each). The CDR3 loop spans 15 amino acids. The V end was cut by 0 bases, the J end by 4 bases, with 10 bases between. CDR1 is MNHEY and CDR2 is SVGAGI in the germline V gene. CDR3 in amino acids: CASSYSGALYNEQFF. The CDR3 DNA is TGTGCCAGCAGTTACTCCGGGGCCCTATACAATGAGCAGTTCTTC.

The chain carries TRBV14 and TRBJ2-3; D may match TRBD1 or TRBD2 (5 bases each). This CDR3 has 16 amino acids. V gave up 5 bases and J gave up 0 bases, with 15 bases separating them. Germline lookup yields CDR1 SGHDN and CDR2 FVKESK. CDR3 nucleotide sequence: TGTGCCAGCAGCTCGGGGCCAGTGCCTAGCACAGATACGCAGTATTTT. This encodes CASSSGPVPSTDTQYF.

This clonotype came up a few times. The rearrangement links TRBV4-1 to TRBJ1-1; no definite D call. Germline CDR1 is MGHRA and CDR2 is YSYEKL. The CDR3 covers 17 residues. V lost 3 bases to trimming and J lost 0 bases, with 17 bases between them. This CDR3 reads CASSHLPLVKLNTEAFF. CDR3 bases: TGCGCCAGCAGCCACCTGCCTTTAGTGAAGCTGAACACTGAAGCTTTCTTT.

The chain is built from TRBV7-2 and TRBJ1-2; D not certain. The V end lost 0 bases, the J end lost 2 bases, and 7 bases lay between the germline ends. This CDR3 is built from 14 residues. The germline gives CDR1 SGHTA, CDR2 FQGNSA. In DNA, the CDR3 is TGTGCCAGCAGCTTAGCGACCAGCAACTATGGCTACACCTTC. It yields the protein CASSLATSNYGYTF. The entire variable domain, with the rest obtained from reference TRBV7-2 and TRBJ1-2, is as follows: GAGVSQSPSNKVTEKGKDVELRCDPISGHTALYWYRQSLGQGLEFLIYFQGNSAPDKSGLPSDRFSAERTGGSVSTLTIQRTQQEDSAVYLCASSLATSNYGYTFGSGTRLTVV.

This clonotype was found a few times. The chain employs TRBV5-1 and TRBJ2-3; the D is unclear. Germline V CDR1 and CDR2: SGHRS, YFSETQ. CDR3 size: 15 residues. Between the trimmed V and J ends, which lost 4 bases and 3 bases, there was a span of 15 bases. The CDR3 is CASSASVHQTDTQYF. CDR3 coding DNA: TGCGCCAGCAGCGCCTCGGTCCACCAAACAGATACGCAGTATTTT.

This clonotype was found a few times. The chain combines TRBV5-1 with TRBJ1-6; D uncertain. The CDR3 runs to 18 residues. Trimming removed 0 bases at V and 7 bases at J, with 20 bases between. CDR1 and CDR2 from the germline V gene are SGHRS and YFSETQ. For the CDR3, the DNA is TGCGCCAGCAGCTTGGAGGCGGGCAGGTATCTTCAGAATTCACCCCTCCACTTT. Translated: CASSLEAGRYLQNSPLHF.

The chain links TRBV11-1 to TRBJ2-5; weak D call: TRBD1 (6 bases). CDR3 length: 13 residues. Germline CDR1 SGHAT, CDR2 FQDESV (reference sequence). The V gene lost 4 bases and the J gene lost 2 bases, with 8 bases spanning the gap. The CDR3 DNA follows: TGTGCCAGCAGCTACAGGGTTCAAGAGACCCAGTACTTC. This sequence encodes CASSYRVQETQYF.

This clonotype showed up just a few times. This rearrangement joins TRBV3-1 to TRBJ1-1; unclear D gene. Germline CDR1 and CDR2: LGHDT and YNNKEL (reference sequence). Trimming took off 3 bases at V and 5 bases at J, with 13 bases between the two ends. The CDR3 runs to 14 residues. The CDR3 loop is CASSHTMRITEAFF. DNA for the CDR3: TGTGCCAGCAGCCATACTATGCGAATAACTGAAGCTTTCTTT.

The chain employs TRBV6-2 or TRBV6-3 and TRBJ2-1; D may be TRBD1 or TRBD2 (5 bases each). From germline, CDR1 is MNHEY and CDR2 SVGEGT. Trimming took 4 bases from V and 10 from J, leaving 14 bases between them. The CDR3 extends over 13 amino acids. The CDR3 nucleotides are TGTGCCAGCAGTTGGGTAGGGGACGGAGAGCAGTTCTTC. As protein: CASSWVGDGEQFF.

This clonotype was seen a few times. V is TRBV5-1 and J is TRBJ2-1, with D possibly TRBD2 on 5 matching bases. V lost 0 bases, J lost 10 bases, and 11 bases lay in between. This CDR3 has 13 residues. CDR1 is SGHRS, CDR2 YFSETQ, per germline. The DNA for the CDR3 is TGCGCCAGCAGCTTGGACTTATCGGGGGAGCAGTTCTTC. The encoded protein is CASSLDLSGEQFF. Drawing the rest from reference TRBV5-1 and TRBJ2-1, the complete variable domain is KAGVTQTPRYLIKTRGQQVTLSCSPISGHRSVSWYQQTPGQGLQFLFEYFSETQRNKGNFPGRFSGRQFSNSRSEMNVSTLELGDSALYLCASSLDLSGEQFFGPGTRLTVL.

The CDR3 spells CASSLQQGAGSPLHF. The CDR3 DNA sequence: TGCGCCAGCAGCTTGCAACAGGGGGCTGGTTCACCCCTCCACTTT. V gene TRBV5-1 combines with J gene TRBJ1-6, with 9 bases aligning to TRBD1. V lost 1 base to trimming and J lost 9 bases; unmatched junction nucleotides: 5. CDR3 length equals 15 residues. Germline V gives CDR1 SGHRS, CDR2 YFSETQ.

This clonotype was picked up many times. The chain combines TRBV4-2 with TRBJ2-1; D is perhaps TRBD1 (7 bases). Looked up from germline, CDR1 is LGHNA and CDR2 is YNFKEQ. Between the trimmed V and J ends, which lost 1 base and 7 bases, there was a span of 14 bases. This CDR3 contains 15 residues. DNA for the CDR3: TGTGCCAGCAGCCAAGTCGGGCAGGGGGGAAATGAGCAGTTCTTC. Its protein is CASSQVGQGGNEQFF.

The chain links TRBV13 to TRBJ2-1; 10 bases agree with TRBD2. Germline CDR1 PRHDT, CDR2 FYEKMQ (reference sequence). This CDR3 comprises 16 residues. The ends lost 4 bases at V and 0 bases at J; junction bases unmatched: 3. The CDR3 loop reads CASSSLAGFSYNEQFF. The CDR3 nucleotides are TGTGCCAGCAGCTCACTAGCGGGGTTCTCCTACAATGAGCAGTTCTTC.

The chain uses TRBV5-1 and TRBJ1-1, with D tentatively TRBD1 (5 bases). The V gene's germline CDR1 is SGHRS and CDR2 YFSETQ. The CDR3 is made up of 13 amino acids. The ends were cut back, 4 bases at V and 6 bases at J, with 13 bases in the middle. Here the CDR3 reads CASSPRGGPEAFF. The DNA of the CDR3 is TGCGCCAGCAGCCCCCGGGGGGGTCCTGAAGCTTTCTTT.

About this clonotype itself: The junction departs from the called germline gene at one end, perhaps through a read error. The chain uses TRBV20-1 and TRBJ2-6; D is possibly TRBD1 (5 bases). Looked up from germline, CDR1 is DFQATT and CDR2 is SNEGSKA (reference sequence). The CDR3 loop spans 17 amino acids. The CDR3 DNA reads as TGCAGTGCTAAGGGCAGGGCCCCTTCTCCTGGGGCCAACGCCCTGACTTTC. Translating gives CSAKGRAPSPGANALTF.

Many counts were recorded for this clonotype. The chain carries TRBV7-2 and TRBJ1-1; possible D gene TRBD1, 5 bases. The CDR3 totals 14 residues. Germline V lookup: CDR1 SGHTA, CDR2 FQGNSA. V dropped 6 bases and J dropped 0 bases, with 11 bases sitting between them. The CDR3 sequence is CASSQGPMNTEAFF. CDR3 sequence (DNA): TGTGCCAGCAGTCAGGGACCCATGAACACTGAAGCTTTCTTT.